The 15 T cell receptor beta chains below come from one sample, sequenced in a study of shared clonotypes between healthy human individuals. Clones were sequenced by immunoSEQ multiplex PCR, and TCRdb holds only the in-frame ones, with some missing. The sample lists 300,000 to 400,000 clones; 70% to 75% were seen once. Sample: memory CD4+ T cells sorted from blood. Subset indicated: CD45RA-negative fraction. Receptors were obtained from a man aged 25-45 years in good health.

This chain joins TRBV18 and TRBJ2-1; 7 positions match TRBD2. V was clipped by 3 bases and J by 5 bases; unmatched bases: 4. In germline, CDR1 is KGHSH, CDR2 LQKENI. The CDR3 covers 14 residues. The CDR3 coding sequence is TGTGCCAGCTCACCGAGCGCGGGAGACAATGAGCAGTTCTTC. It yields the protein CASSPSAGDNEQFF. The full variable domain, rest sourced from reference TRBV18 and TRBJ2-1, is NAGVMQNPRHLVRRRGQEARLRCSPMKGHSHVYWYRQLPEEGLKFMVYLQKENIIDESGMPKERFSAEFPKEGPSILRIQQVVRGDSAAYFCASSPSAGDNEQFFGPGTRLTVL.

The chain uses TRBV10-3 and TRBJ2-7; D may be TRBD2 (6 bases). In germline, CDR1 is ENHRY, CDR2 SYGVKD. The CDR3 is 14 residues long. Deletions cut 4 bases from V and 3 bases from J, with 13 bases between. CDR3: CAISGGGIGYEQYF. CDR3 sequence (DNA): TGTGCCATCAGTGGGGGCGGGATCGGCTACGAGCAGTACTTC.

The chain combines TRBV29-1 with TRBJ2-3; D may match TRBD1 or TRBD2 (6 bases each). Per germline, CDR1 SQVTM and CDR2 ANQGSEA. The V and J ends lost 3 bases and 0 bases respectively, with 13 bases between them. The length of the CDR3 is 15 residues. The CDR3 reads CSVEGGRGSTDTQYF. CDR3 DNA sequence: TGCAGCGTTGAGGGGGGCAGGGGAAGCACAGATACGCAGTATTTT.

This clone was recorded at least ten times. The chain uses TRBV19 and TRBJ2-1, with D hard to call. Per germline, CDR1 LNHDA and CDR2 SQIVND (reference sequence). The CDR3 contains 13 residues. Trimming took off 3 bases at V and 8 bases at J, with 11 bases between the two ends. The CDR3 region is CASSIRVFHEQFF. CDR3 nucleotide sequence: TGTGCCAGTAGTATTCGAGTTTTCCATGAGCAGTTCTTC.

With regard to this clone: Possible read error: a much larger clone is one base away. V gene TRBV7-7 combines with J gene TRBJ2-5, with D possibly being TRBD1 (5 bases). The CDR3 is made up of 15 amino acids. The V gene lost 5 bases and the J gene lost 5 bases, with 18 bases spanning the gap. The V gene's germline CDR1 is SSHAT and CDR2 FNYEAQ (reference sequence). CDR3 bases: TGTGCCAGCAGCGATACTTCAGGGTTTGGGGAGACCCAGTACTTC. Translating it yields CASSDTSGFGETQYF.

The chain combines TRBV29-1 with TRBJ1-2, with 7 nucleotides matching TRBD1. The CDR3 length is 13 residues. Looked up from germline, CDR1 is SQVTM and CDR2 is ANQGSEA. J was trimmed by 6 bases and V by 4 bases; bases with no gene match: 8. The CDR3 nucleotides are TGCAGCGTTGGTGAGGGGGCGCACGATGGCTACACCTTC. Residues: CSVGEGAHDGYTF.

The V gene is TRBV10-3, the J gene TRBJ1-1; 7 bases map to TRBD1. The germline V gene has CDR1 ENHRY and CDR2 SYGVKD. This CDR3 spans 15 amino acids. The V segment lost 6 bases and the J segment 1 base; nucleotides outside the gene matches: 8. In nucleotides, the CDR3 is TGTGCCATCAGGGAGACAGGGTTTGGGAACACTGAAGCTTTCTTT. It specifies CAIRETGFGNTEAFF.

The rearrangement uses TRBV6-5 and TRBJ2-7; the D is unclear. Trimming took 4 bases from V and 2 from J, leaving 15 bases between them. The CDR3 loop spans 15 amino acids. Germline CDR1 and CDR2: MNHEY and SVGAGI. CDR3 bases: TGTGCCAGCAGTTCCGGGCCCGGCAGTCCCTACGAGCAGTACTTC. This encodes CASSSGPGSPYEQYF.

This clone was picked up one time. This likely traces to a read error, being one base from a far larger clone. V and J are TRBV14 and TRBJ1-5; 9 bases line up with TRBD1. V lost 7 bases to trimming and J lost 4 bases; unmatched junction nucleotides: 2. The CDR3 contains 13 residues. Germline CDR1 is SGHDN and CDR2 is FVKESK. This CDR3 is CASTGTGNQPQHF. The CDR3 region has the DNA TGTGCCAGCACCGGGACAGGGAATCAGCCCCAGCATTTT.

The rearrangement joins TRBV6-6 to TRBJ1-3, with D maybe TRBD1 (6 bases). From germline, CDR1 is MNHNY and CDR2 SVGAGI (reference sequence). Trimming left V 6 bases short and J 4 bases short, with 13 bases between. This CDR3 has 14 residues. The CDR3 coding sequence is TGTGCCAGCAGCCCGGACAGTTTAGGAAACACCATATATTTT. Amino acids: CASSPDSLGNTIYF.

The CDR3 coding sequence is TGTGCCAGCAGCATAGACACTGGCGGGGAGCTGTTTTTT. Protein sequence: CASSIDTGGELFF. The V call is TRBV7-2, the J call TRBJ2-2; D ambiguous. V lost 5 bases, J lost 7 bases, and 11 bases lay in between. The V gene's germline CDR1 is SGHTA and CDR2 FQGNSA. The CDR3 contains 13 residues.

V gene TRBV7-9 combines with J gene TRBJ2-1; no reliable D call. The germline CDR1 and CDR2 sequences are SEHNR and FQNEAQ (reference sequence). V lost 2 bases to trimming and J lost 3 bases, with 5 bases between them. The CDR3 totals 13 residues. The CDR3 spells CASSLLDYNEQFF. The CDR3 nucleotides are TGTGCCAGCAGCTTATTGGACTACAATGAGCAGTTCTTC.

The chain couples TRBV27 to TRBJ2-7; D is uncertain. The germline V gene encodes CDR1 MNHEY and CDR2 SMNVEV (reference sequence). The V and J ends lost 6 bases and 0 bases respectively, with 12 bases between them. The CDR3 length is 14 residues. The CDR3 loop is CASRPTRNSYEQYF. The CDR3 DNA sequence: TGTGCCAGCAGACCAACGAGAAACTCCTACGAGCAGTACTTC.

V usage is TRBV5-1 and J usage is TRBJ2-2, with D possibly TRBD2 on 6 matching bases. The CDR3 spans 13 residues. Germline V gene lookup returns CDR1 SGHRS and CDR2 YFSETQ. V was trimmed by 4 bases and J by 6 bases, leaving 10 bases between them. CDR3 coding DNA: TGCGCCAGCAGCGAAAGGGAGGCCGGGGAGCTGTTTTTT. This sequence encodes CASSEREAGELFF. The full variable domain, completed using reference TRBV5-1 and TRBJ2-2, is KAGVTQTPRYLIKTRGQQVTLSCSPISGHRSVSWYQQTPGQGLQFLFEYFSETQRNKGNFPGRFSGRQFSNSRSEMNVSTLELGDSALYLCASSEREAGELFFGEGSRLTVL.

The gene calls are TRBV29-1 and TRBJ2-7; D uncertain. Germline values: CDR1 SQVTM, CDR2 ANQGSEA. Trimming shortened V by 4 bases and J by 5 bases, and 9 bases separated the two germline ends. The CDR3 runs 11 residues. The CDR3 DNA is TGCAGCGTTGTTCGGGTTAACGAGCAGTACTTC. Amino acid sequence: CSVVRVNEQYF.